In its sample, the clone carrying this TCR beta chain was seen once. Its target is not known. The data originate from a study of blood T cells in healthy people across ages. Whole-study results and caveats: The unknown donor CMV status may have confounded expanded clonotype changes. The percentage of naive T cells correlated strongly with TCR beta diversity.

Primed by a sample-barcoded 5' primer and a J-beta primer mix, a second PCR proceeded for about 7 to 11 cycles. TCRdb processed the 5' RACE reads anew with MiXCR; each CDR3 protein has one entry. The sample records about 830,000 distinct CDR3 sequences, 62% being singletons. The V end lost 5 bases, the J end lost 2 bases, and 12 bases lay between the germline ends. The CDR3 contains 14 residues. Looked up from germline, CDR1 is SGHTA and CDR2 is FQGNSA. They isolated at least 6.5 million PBMCs from each sample. This chain uses TRBV7-2 with TRBJ1-2; possibly TRBD1 for D (6 bases). The clonotype originates from a man aged 25-45 years in good health. Material for sequencing was blood. The CDR3 coding sequence is TGTGCCAGCAGCGCTCAGACAGGAAACTATGGCTACACCTTC. Protein product: CASSAQTGNYGYTF.